These 27 T cell receptor beta chains originate from one sample sequenced in a study of control samples from healthy donors and cancer patients. TCRdb keeps only in-frame clones here, not all; method: immunoSEQ multiplex PCR. The sample lists tens of thousands of clones, over 85% occurring once. Material for sequencing was blood. These receptors came from a man aged 45-60 years in good health.

The J gene is TRBJ1-2, the V gene TRBV10-3; D possibly corresponds to TRBD1 (5 bases). Germline CDR1 and CDR2: ENHRY and SYGVKD. Trimming took 7 bases from V and 3 from J, leaving 18 bases between them. The CDR3 runs 15 residues. CDR3: CAINSLGQGDYGYTF. CDR3 DNA sequence: TGTGCCATCAACAGTTTGGGGCAGGGAGACTATGGCTACACCTTC.

The J gene is TRBJ1-5, the V gene TRBV9, with no clear D. Trimming took 5 bases from V and 3 from J, leaving 12 bases between them. Germline V lookup: CDR1 SGDLS, CDR2 YYNGEE. This CDR3 is 14 amino acids long. CDR3 DNA sequence: TGTGCCAGCAGTACCGGGATCACCAATCAGCCCCAGCATTTT. Protein product: CASSTGITNQPQHF.

This clone has a single count. The chain is built from TRBV5-4 and TRBJ2-2; 7 positions match TRBD1. Germline assignment: CDR1 SGHNT and CDR2 YYREEE (reference sequence). The trim removed 0 bases at V and 4 bases at J, leaving 0 bases unmatched. This CDR3 is built from 14 residues. CDR3 region: CASSLGQGTGELFF. The CDR3 DNA follows: TGTGCCAGCAGCTTGGGACAGGGCACCGGGGAGCTGTTTTTT.

The chain couples TRBV3-1 (or the pseudogene TRBV3-2) to TRBJ2-5, with a weak D call TRBD1 (5 bases). CDR1 LGHDT and CDR2 YNNKEL come from the germline V gene (reference sequence). Trimming left V 1 base short and J 4 bases short, with 13 bases between. This CDR3 is built from 15 residues. The CDR3 protein is CASSQGTDNTETQYF. Here the CDR3 DNA reads TGTGCCAGCAGCCAAGGGACGGACAATACAGAGACCCAGTACTTC.

In this sample, this clone turned up once. The chain links TRBV5-6 to TRBJ1-1; D remains ambiguous. The CDR3 has 12 amino acids. With 4 bases removed from V and 4 bases from J, the gap between germline ends came to 8 bases. Germline-derived CDR1 and CDR2 are SGHDT and YYEEEE. CDR3 region: CASSRHLTEAFF. CDR3 in DNA: TGTGCCAGCAGCCGACACCTCACTGAAGCTTTCTTT.

CDR3 in amino acids: CASSSSTPNTDTQYF. The CDR3 bases are TGTGCCAGCAGTTCATCGACCCCGAACACAGATACGCAGTATTTT. The rearrangement uses TRBV27 and TRBJ2-3; D not certain. V lost 4 bases and J lost 2, with 13 bases in between. The CDR3 consists of 15 residues. From germline, CDR1 is MNHEY and CDR2 SMNVEV (reference sequence).

This clone occurred a few times. The chain recombines TRBV7-9 with TRBJ1-2; the match to TRBD1 covers 8 bases. The V gene end was trimmed by 5 bases and the J gene end by 4 bases; junction bases not matched to a gene: 3. CDR1 and CDR2 (germline): SEHNR, FQNEAQ (reference sequence). CDR3 length: 13 residues. CDR3 in amino acids: CASSAGGLYGYTF. The CDR3 DNA reads as TGTGCCAGCAGCGCAGGGGGCCTCTATGGCTACACCTTC.

The chain is built from TRBV4-1 and TRBJ2-7; D may be TRBD2 (5 bases). This CDR3 region has 16 residues. In germline, CDR1 is MGHRA, CDR2 YSYEKL. Trimming took 1 base from V and 1 from J, leaving 14 bases between them. CDR3 DNA: TGCGCCAGCAGCCAAGTGGCCGGGGATCCGTCCTACGAGCAGTACTTC. The encoded protein is CASSQVAGDPSYEQYF.

The chain combines TRBV10-2 with TRBJ1-2; D may be TRBD1 (5 bases). The CDR3 contains 12 residues. Germline V CDR1 and CDR2: WSHSY, SAAADI. With 2 bases removed from V and 8 bases from J, the gap between germline ends came to 9 bases. CDR3 nucleotides: TGCGCCAGCAGTGAGGGGGGGAGCGGCTACACCTTC. Encoded protein: CASSEGGSGYTF.

The rearrangement uses TRBV10-3 and TRBJ2-7; possible D gene TRBD1, 6 bases. With 6 bases removed from V and 0 bases from J, the gap between germline ends came to 15 bases. This CDR3 is built from 15 residues. The V gene's germline CDR1 is ENHRY and CDR2 SYGVKD. The CDR3 is CAIRPVDSSSYEQYF. The CDR3 DNA reads as TGTGCCATCAGACCAGTGGACAGTAGCTCCTACGAGCAGTACTTC.

V gene TRBV2 combines with J gene TRBJ2-3, with TRBD2 matching 7 bases. The germline V gene has CDR1 SNHLY and CDR2 FYNNEI. This CDR3 contains 15 residues. V shed 7 bases, J shed 2 bases, and the junction held 9 bases outside the gene matches. CDR3 nucleotides: TGTGCCAGCAAGGAGTCAGGGACTAACACAGATACGCAGTATTTT. This translates into CASKESGTNTDTQYF.

Judged by abundance, this clone is medium-sized (0.01 to 0.1%). V usage is TRBV12-3 or TRBV12-4 and J usage is TRBJ2-7; D is undetermined. The CDR3 is 12 residues long. V gave up 5 bases and J gave up 0 bases, with 5 bases separating them. The CDR3: CASSTSSYEQYF. In DNA form, the CDR3 reads TGTGCCAGCAGTACCAGCTCCTACGAGCAGTACTTC.

The chain has TRBV4-2 and TRBJ1-1; 7 nucleotides match TRBD1. V was pared by 2 bases and J by 2 bases, with 11 bases of the junction left unmatched. The CDR3 extends over 17 amino acids. The germline V gene has CDR1 LGHNA and CDR2 YNFKEQ. The CDR3 spells CASSQPRHRQGNTEAFF. The CDR3 coding sequence is TGTGCCAGCAGCCAACCTCGGCATCGACAGGGTAACACTGAAGCTTTCTTT.

This chain connects TRBV11-3 to TRBJ1-4, with D unclear. V was trimmed by 2 bases and J by 7 bases, leaving 5 bases between them. Germline V gene data show CDR1 as SGHNT and CDR2 as YENEEA. The CDR3 consists of 12 residues. For the CDR3, the DNA is TGTGCCAGCAGCTTATGGAGTGAAAAACTGTTTTTT. Translating gives CASSLWSEKLFF.

Turning to this clone: A much larger clone lies a single base off, so this may be a read error. The J gene is TRBJ2-2, the V gene TRBV7-8, with 8 nucleotides matching TRBD2. J lost 4 bases, V lost 0 bases, and 1 base had no gene match. The CDR3 sequence is 15 residues long. Germline CDR1 and CDR2: SGHVS and FQNEAQ. As DNA, the CDR3 is TGTGCCAGCAGCTTAGCCGGGGGGGCCACCGGGGAGCTGTTTTTT. Encoded protein: CASSLAGGATGELFF.

V gene TRBV5-4 combines with J gene TRBJ2-4; D gene unclear. Germline assignment: CDR1 SGHNT and CDR2 YYREEE (reference sequence). The ends were cut back, 0 bases at V and 0 bases at J, with 7 bases in the middle. CDR3 length equals 15 residues. CDR3 sequence: CASSLEALAKNIQYF. The CDR3 DNA reads as TGTGCCAGCAGCTTGGAAGCTTTAGCCAAAAACATTCAGTACTTC.

V is TRBV5-6 and J is TRBJ2-5, with TRBD2 as a possible D gene (7 bases). The V end was cut by 4 bases, the J end by 4 bases, with 14 bases between. The germline V gene has CDR1 SGHDT and CDR2 YYEEEE. The CDR3 is 14 residues long. The CDR3 DNA reads TGTGCCAGCAGCCCCGGGGGGCTGGGAGAGACCCAGTACTTC. This sequence encodes CASSPGGLGETQYF.

The V call is TRBV7-9, the J call TRBJ1-1; perhaps TRBD1 as D (5 bases). Germline V lookup: CDR1 SEHNR, CDR2 FQNEAQ (reference sequence). This CDR3 is 15 amino acids long. V lost 3 bases and J 5 bases, leaving 16 bases between the germline ends. The CDR3 reads CASSFSAGKDTEAFF. The CDR3 DNA reads TGTGCCAGCAGCTTTTCGGCAGGGAAAGATACTGAAGCTTTCTTT.

The J gene is TRBJ1-4, the V gene TRBV6-5, with unresolved D. This CDR3 comprises 12 residues. Germline CDR1 MNHEY, CDR2 SVGAGI. Trimming took off 6 bases at V and 4 bases at J, with 6 bases between the two ends. The CDR3 DNA reads TGTGCCAGCAGACACAGTAATGAAAAACTGTTTTTT. This gives the protein CASRHSNEKLFF.

This chain connects TRBV15 to TRBJ1-2; D is possibly TRBD1 (5 bases). Between the trimmed V and J ends, which lost 1 base and 8 bases, there was a span of 11 bases. Germline loops: CDR1 LNHNV, CDR2 YYDKDF (reference sequence). This CDR3 comprises 13 residues. The CDR3 nucleotides read TGTGCCACCAGCAGAGGAGGGGTCAGCGGCTACACCTTC. Protein sequence: CATSRGGVSGYTF.

This rearrangement joins TRBV7-2 to TRBJ1-1; D is undetermined. In germline, CDR1 is SGHTA, CDR2 FQGNSA. Trimming took 0 bases from V and 5 from J, leaving 13 bases between them. The CDR3 runs 15 residues. The CDR3 protein is CASSLAYGIETEAFF. In DNA, the CDR3 is TGTGCCAGCAGCTTAGCGTATGGTATCGAAACTGAAGCTTTCTTT.

The rearrangement uses TRBV9 and TRBJ1-4; D gene uncertain. The CDR3 is made up of 16 amino acids. The germline V gene has CDR1 SGDLS and CDR2 YYNGEE. Trimming removed 0 bases from V and 0 bases from J, with 9 bases in between. DNA of the CDR3: TGTGCCAGCAGCGTAGAAAGGGCAACAACTAATGAAAAACTGTTTTTT. Translating gives CASSVERATTNEKLFF.

The chain has TRBV6-2 or TRBV6-3 and TRBJ2-3; the D is unclear. The CDR3 is made up of 15 amino acids. Germline V gene lookup returns CDR1 MNHEY and CDR2 SVGEGT. Trimming took 2 bases from V and 0 from J, leaving 9 bases between them. The CDR3 DNA reads TGTGCCAGCAGTTACGGCGGAACTAGCACAGATACGCAGTATTTT. Translating it yields CASSYGGTSTDTQYF.

This clone was counted a single time. The CDR3 sequence is CASSLEPGQGARETQYF. In nucleotides, the CDR3 is TGTGCCAGCAGCTTGGAACCGGGACAGGGGGCCCGGGAGACCCAGTACTTC. The rearrangement uses TRBV5-4 and TRBJ2-5, with 12 positions matching TRBD1. Trimming cost V 0 bases and J 5 bases; bases outside gene matches: 8. CDR3 length: 17 residues. Germline CDR1 is SGHNT and CDR2 is YYREEE (reference sequence). Complete variable domain (other parts from reference TRBV5-4 and TRBJ2-5): ETGVTQSPTHLIKTRGQQVTLRCSSQSGHNTVSWYQQALGQGPQFIFQYYREEENGRGNFPPRFSGLQFPNYSSELNVNALELDDSALYLCASSLEPGQGARETQYFGPGTRLLVL.

The chain combines TRBV5-1 with TRBJ2-7, with a weak D call TRBD2 (5 bases). CDR3 length equals 14 residues. Per germline, CDR1 SGHRS and CDR2 YFSETQ. V dropped 2 bases and J dropped 0 bases, with 9 bases sitting between them. The CDR3 region is CASSFPGSSYEQYF. In nucleotides, the CDR3 is TGCGCCAGCAGCTTTCCGGGAAGCTCCTACGAGCAGTACTTC. Full variable domain (remainder filled in from reference TRBV5-1 and TRBJ2-7): KAGVTQTPRYLIKTRGQQVTLSCSPISGHRSVSWYQQTPGQGLQFLFEYFSETQRNKGNFPGRFSGRQFSNSRSEMNVSTLELGDSALYLCASSFPGSSYEQYFGPGTRLTVT.

Only one count was recorded for this clone. The chain links TRBV10-3 to TRBJ1-4; 10 bases fit TRBD1. Germline V CDR1 and CDR2: ENHRY, SYGVKD. V shed 11 bases, J shed 6 bases, and the junction held 12 bases outside the gene matches. The CDR3 is made up of 15 amino acids. The DNA for the CDR3 is TGTGCCCCAAAGGACAGGGGGATAGATTATGAAAAACTGTTTTTT. Translation: CAPKDRGIDYEKLFF.

The rearrangement links TRBV12-5 to TRBJ1-6, with TRBD1 matching 7 bases. CDR3 length: 14 residues. The V segment lost 2 bases and the J segment 7 bases; nucleotides outside the gene matches: 2. Germline V CDR1 and CDR2: LGHNT, FRNRAP. CDR3 sequence reads: CASGLMTGNSPLHF. CDR3 nucleotide sequence: TGTGCTAGTGGTTTGATGACAGGGAATTCACCCCTCCACTTT.